This passage covers 10 T cell receptor beta chains from one sample sequenced in a study of blood T cell repertoires in COVID-19 (dated by TCRdb to between 2020 and 2021). The library was prepared using the immunoSEQ multiplex PCR assay. TCRdb took over this immuneACCESS table, retaining in-frame rearrangements with V and J assigned. Such tables are incomplete; in checked studies, under half of the missing clones stem from an unresolved V gene, and the remainder is unexplained. This sample lists about 170,000 clones; over 80% were detected once. The ten largest account for 3.5% to 5% of the sample. The material sequenced was PBMCs or T cells enriched from blood (not recorded which). Every receptor here comes from a woman aged 50 to 65 who had recovered from COVID-19.

This clone was observed a few times. The V call is TRBV19, the J call TRBJ2-7; weak D call: TRBD1 (6 bases). The CDR3 is made up of 13 amino acids. Per the germline V gene, CDR1 is LNHDA and CDR2 is SQIVND (reference sequence). Trimming removed 1 base at V and 6 bases at J, with 10 bases between. The CDR3 is CASSIAMGAEQYV. The CDR3 DNA is TGTGCCAGTAGTATAGCGATGGGGGCCGAGCAGTACGTC.

This clone was seen just once. The chain combines TRBV7-2 with TRBJ1-5; D remains unclear. V gave up 3 bases and J gave up 4 bases, with 7 bases separating them. The CDR3 consists of 13 residues. Germline V gene data show CDR1 as SGHTA and CDR2 as FQGNSA. Written as DNA, the CDR3 is TGTGCCAGCAGCTTTTCGGTGAATCAGCCCCAGCATTTT. It translates to CASSFSVNQPQHF.

The chain links TRBV30 to TRBJ2-2; 8 positions agree with TRBD2. The CDR3 is 14 residues long. The J segment lost 5 bases and the V segment lost 5 bases, leaving 7 bases of the junction unmatched. Germline V gene data show CDR1 as GTSNPN and CDR2 as SVGIG (reference sequence). CDR3 sequence reads: CAWARGVRTGELFF. For the CDR3, the DNA is TGTGCCTGGGCGCGGGGGGTGAGGACCGGGGAGCTGTTTTTT.

This chain uses TRBV4-1 with TRBJ1-6; D is undetermined. This CDR3 is 16 amino acids long. V lost 0 bases to trimming and J lost 7 bases, with 13 bases between them. Germline V lookup: CDR1 MGHRA, CDR2 YSYEKL. CDR3 in DNA: TGCGCCAGCAGCCAAGATAGAAGGTTCAGGAATTCACCCCTCCACTTT. Protein product: CASSQDRRFRNSPLHF.

The chain joins TRBV7-9 to TRBJ1-1; tentatively, D is TRBD1 (5 bases). V shed 3 bases and J shed 5 bases, with 16 bases lying between them. CDR1 SEHNR and CDR2 FQNEAQ come from the germline V gene (reference sequence). The CDR3 length is 15 residues. DNA of the CDR3: TGTGCCAGCAGCTTTAGCCGGGGGGGAGGTACTGAAGCTTTCTTT. It specifies CASSFSRGGGTEAFF.

The rearrangement uses TRBV14 and TRBJ2-3; D might be TRBD2 (6 bases). The length of the CDR3 is 15 residues. Looked up from germline, CDR1 is SGHDN and CDR2 is FVKESK. Trimming removed 4 bases at V and 5 bases at J, with 16 bases between. CDR3 residues: CASSRGVTRGDTQYF. The CDR3 DNA reads as TGTGCCAGCAGCCGGGGGGTGACCCGAGGAGATACGCAGTATTTT.

The chain carries TRBV9 and TRBJ2-1; 8 nucleotides line up with TRBD2. Germline CDR1 reads SGDLS; CDR2 reads YYNGEE. The CDR3 length is 13 residues. V lost 6 bases to trimming and J lost 4 bases; unmatched junction nucleotides: 3. The chain's CDR3 is CASTGGGYNEQFF. CDR3 DNA: TGTGCCAGCACTGGCGGGGGGTACAATGAGCAGTTCTTC.

The V and J genes are TRBV7-2 and TRBJ1-6; 8 nucleotides align to TRBD1. The trim removed 8 bases at V and 9 bases at J, leaving 9 bases unmatched. The CDR3 covers 14 residues. Germline CDR1 and CDR2: SGHTA and FQGNSA. The CDR3 loop reads CASDPRTGRSPLHF. CDR3 in DNA: TGTGCCAGCGATCCTAGGACAGGGCGTTCACCCCTCCACTTT.

The V gene is TRBV30, the J gene TRBJ1-2, with D possibly being TRBD1 (5 bases). Trimming took off 2 bases at V and 6 bases at J, with 13 bases between the two ends. Germline CDR1 is GTSNPN and CDR2 is SVGIG (reference sequence). This CDR3 comprises 13 residues. The CDR3 reads CAWSLQALDGYTF. CDR3 coding DNA: TGTGCCTGGAGTTTACAGGCCCTCGATGGCTACACCTTC.

The chain is built from TRBV11-2 and TRBJ1-2, with D possibly being TRBD1 (5 bases). Per the germline V gene, CDR1 is SGHAT and CDR2 is FQNNGV. V lost 5 bases to trimming and J lost 4 bases, with 14 bases between them. The CDR3 loop spans 14 amino acids. For the CDR3, the DNA is TGTGCCAGCAGCCCAGCAGGGATGGCCTATGGCTACACCTTC. Translation: CASSPAGMAYGYTF.